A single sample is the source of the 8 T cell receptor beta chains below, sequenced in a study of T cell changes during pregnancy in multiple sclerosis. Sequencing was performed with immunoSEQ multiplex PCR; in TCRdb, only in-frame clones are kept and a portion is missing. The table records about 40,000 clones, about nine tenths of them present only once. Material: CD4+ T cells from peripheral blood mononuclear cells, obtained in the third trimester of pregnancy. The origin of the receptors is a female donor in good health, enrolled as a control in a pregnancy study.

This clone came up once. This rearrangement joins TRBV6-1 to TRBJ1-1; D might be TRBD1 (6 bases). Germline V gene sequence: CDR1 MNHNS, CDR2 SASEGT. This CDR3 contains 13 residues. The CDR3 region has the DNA TGTAATACTATGGGACAACCGAACACTGAAGCTTTCTTT. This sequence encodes CNTMGQPNTEAFF.

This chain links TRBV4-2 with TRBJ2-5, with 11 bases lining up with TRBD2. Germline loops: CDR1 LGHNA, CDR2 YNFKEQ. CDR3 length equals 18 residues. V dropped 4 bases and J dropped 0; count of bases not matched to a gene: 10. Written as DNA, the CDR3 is TGTGCCAGCAGCCCAAAACTTTCTAGCGGGGGGTACCAAGAGACCCAGTACTTC. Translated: CASSPKLSSGGYQETQYF.

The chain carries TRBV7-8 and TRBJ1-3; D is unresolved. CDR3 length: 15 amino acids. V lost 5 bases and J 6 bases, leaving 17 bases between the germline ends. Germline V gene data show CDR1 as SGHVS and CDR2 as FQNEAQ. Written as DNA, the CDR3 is TGTGCCAGCAGCCCCAATACGGGGAGGGAAAACACCATATATTTT. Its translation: CASSPNTGRENTIYF.

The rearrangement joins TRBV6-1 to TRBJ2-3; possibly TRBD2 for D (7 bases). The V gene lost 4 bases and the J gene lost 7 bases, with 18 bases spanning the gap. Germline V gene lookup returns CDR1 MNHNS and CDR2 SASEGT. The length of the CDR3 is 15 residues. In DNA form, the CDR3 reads TGTGCCAGCAGTGGTGGAGGGGGGGGCGGCTATACGCAGTATTTT. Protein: CASSGGGGGGYTQYF.

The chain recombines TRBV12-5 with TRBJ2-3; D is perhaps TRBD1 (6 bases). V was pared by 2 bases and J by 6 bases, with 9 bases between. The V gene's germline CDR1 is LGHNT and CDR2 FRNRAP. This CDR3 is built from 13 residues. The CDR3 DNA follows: TGTGCTAGTGGTTTGACTGGGGGCGATACGCAGTATTTT. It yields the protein CASGLTGGDTQYF.

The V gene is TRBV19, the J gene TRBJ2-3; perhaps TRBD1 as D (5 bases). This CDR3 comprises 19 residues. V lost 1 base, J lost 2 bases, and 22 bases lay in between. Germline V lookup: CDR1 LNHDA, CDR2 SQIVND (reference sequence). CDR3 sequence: CASSIAVVGRTGFTDTQYF. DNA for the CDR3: TGTGCCAGTAGTATAGCCGTGGTGGGGCGCACCGGGTTCACAGATACGCAGTATTTT.

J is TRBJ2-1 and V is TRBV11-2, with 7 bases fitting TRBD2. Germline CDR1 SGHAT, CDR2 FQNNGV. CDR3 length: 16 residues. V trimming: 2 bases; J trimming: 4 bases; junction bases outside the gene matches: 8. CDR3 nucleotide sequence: TGTGCCAGCAGCTTAAGTGGGGCTAGCGGTTACAATGAGCAGTTCTTC. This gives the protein CASSLSGASGYNEQFF.

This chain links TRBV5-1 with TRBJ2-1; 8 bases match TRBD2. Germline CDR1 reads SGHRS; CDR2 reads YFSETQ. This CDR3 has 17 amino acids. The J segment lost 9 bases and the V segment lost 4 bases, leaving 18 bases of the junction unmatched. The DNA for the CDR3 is TGCGCCAGCAGCGTCGGCTCCGGGGGGGCCTTCGTCGGTGAGCAGTTCTTC. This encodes CASSVGSGGAFVGEQFF. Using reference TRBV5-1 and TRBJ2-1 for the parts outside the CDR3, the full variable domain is KAGVTQTPRYLIKTRGQQVTLSCSPISGHRSVSWYQQTPGQGLQFLFEYFSETQRNKGNFPGRFSGRQFSNSRSEMNVSTLELGDSALYLCASSVGSGGAFVGEQFFGPGTRLTVL.